Here is one TCR beta chain with its context. The sample comes from a study of shared clonotypes between healthy human individuals. Germline loops: CDR1 LNHDA, CDR2 SQIVND (reference sequence). The V end lost 5 bases, the J end lost 2 bases, and 13 bases lay between the germline ends. The CDR3 contains 14 residues. Terminally differentiated effector memory CD45RA+ cells were excluded by CCR7 positive selection of CD45RO-negative cells. Sequencing was performed with immunoSEQ multiplex PCR; in TCRdb, only in-frame clones are kept and a portion is missing. Of roughly 1,800,000 clones listed, over 85% are singletons.

This TCR was sampled from a young man in good health. J is TRBJ2-7 and V is TRBV19; the D gene is possibly TRBD1 (5 bases). The sample was naive CD8+ T cells sorted from blood. CDR3 sequence (DNA): TGTGCCAGTAGTGCATGGTCAGGGACCTACGAGCAGTACTTC. Translating gives CASSAWSGTYEQYF.